These T cell receptor beta chains were read from a single sample in a study of blood T cell repertoires in COVID-19. Measured with immunoSEQ multiplex PCR; TCRdb has only the in-frame clones, and not every one. The repertoire consists of 200,000 to 250,000 clones, with roughly 90% occurring once and the leading ten covering around 6.5%. Sequenced material: peripheral blood. The receptor set was obtained from a man aged 60 to 69 who had recovered from COVID-19. The CDR3 runs from the conserved cysteine through the conserved F or W. The D gene is left open where the match is weak. Part of the rows lack a size; the others show once, few, many or a class for expanded clones.

V gene: TRBV10-3
J gene: TRBJ2-7
D gene: TRBD2
clone size: -
CDR3 DNA: TGTGCCATCCGGTCGGCGGGGGGGGAAAACGAGCAGTACTTC
CDR3 protein: CAIRSAGGENEQYF

V gene: TRBV10-3
J gene: TRBJ2-1
D gene: -
clone size: -
CDR3 DNA: TGTGCCACCCGTCGTAGCGATGAGCAGTTCTTC
CDR3 protein: CATRRSDEQFF

V gene: TRBV18
J gene: TRBJ2-5
D gene: -
clone size: -
CDR3 DNA: TGTGCCAGCTCACTCTTCCAAGAGACCCAGTACTTC
CDR3 protein: CASSLFQETQYF

V gene: TRBV11-3
J gene: TRBJ1-1
D gene: -
clone size: -
CDR3 DNA: TGTGCCAGCAGCTTGTCCGGGACAGAAGCTTTCTTT
CDR3 protein: CASSLSGTEAFF

V gene: TRBV29-1
J gene: TRBJ1-1
D gene: TRBD1
clone size: few
CDR3 DNA: TGCAGCGTTTCCACAGGGGGCCTGAACACTGAAGCTTTCTTT
CDR3 protein: CSVSTGGLNTEAFF

V gene: TRBV7-2
J gene: TRBJ2-3
D gene: TRBD2
clone size: -
CDR3 DNA: TGTGCCAGCAGCCCTTATAGCGGGAGTCGCGCAGATACGCAGTATTTT
CDR3 protein: CASSPYSGSRADTQYF

V gene: TRBV6-5
J gene: TRBJ1-1
D gene: -
clone size: once
CDR3 DNA: TGTGCCAGCAGTTACCGAGGGCCCACTGAAGCTTTCTTT
CDR3 protein: CASSYRGPTEAFF

V gene: TRBV19
J gene: TRBJ1-3
D gene: -
clone size: once
CDR3 DNA: TGTGCCAGTAGTTCGAGGGAACACGGGAACACCATATATTTT
CDR3 protein: CASSSREHGNTIYF

V gene: TRBV28
J gene: TRBJ1-2
D gene: -
clone size: -
CDR3 DNA: TGTGCCAGCAGCCCAGTTACGTGGGGCTACACCTTC
CDR3 protein: CASSPVTWGYTF

V gene: TRBV28
J gene: TRBJ2-1
D gene: TRBD2
clone size: -
CDR3 DNA: TGTGCCAGCAATCGCGGGGGATCCTACAATGAGCAGTTCTTC
CDR3 protein: CASNRGGSYNEQFF

V gene: TRBV11-1
J gene: TRBJ1-6
D gene: TRBD1
clone size: -
CDR3 DNA: TGTGCCAGCAGACCTGGGGACAGGGATAATTCACCCCTCCACTTT
CDR3 protein: CASRPGDRDNSPLHF

V gene: TRBV19
J gene: TRBJ2-5
D gene: TRBD2
clone size: -
CDR3 DNA: TGTGCCAGTGGACTAGCGGGAGGGCTTGGGACCCAGTACTTC
CDR3 protein: CASGLAGGLGTQYF

V gene: TRBV5-1
J gene: TRBJ2-7
D gene: -
clone size: -
CDR3 DNA: TGCGCCAGCAGCTTAGGGAGGCTTGAGGGCGAGCAGTACTTC
CDR3 protein: CASSLGRLEGEQYF

V gene: TRBV11-2
J gene: TRBJ2-1
D gene: TRBD2
clone size: -
CDR3 DNA: TGTGCCAGCAGCGCCGCTAGCCCCCGTAGCGGGGGTGTACGGCAGTTCTTC
CDR3 protein: CASSAASPRSGGVRQFF

V gene: TRBV5-1
J gene: TRBJ1-1
D gene: TRBD1
clone size: -
CDR3 DNA: TGCGCCAGCAGCTCTCGACCGGGACAGGGCACTGAAGCTTTCTTT
CDR3 protein: CASSSRPGQGTEAFF

V gene: TRBV5-6
J gene: TRBJ2-1
D gene: -
clone size: -
CDR3 DNA: TGTGCCAGCAGCTTGACTCCGAGCTCCTACAATGAGCAGTTCTTC
CDR3 protein: CASSLTPSSYNEQFF

V gene: TRBV19
J gene: TRBJ1-6
D gene: TRBD1
clone size: once
CDR3 DNA: TGTGCCAGTAGTATGACCGACAGGGGGGACAGGTCACCCCTCCACTTT
CDR3 protein: CASSMTDRGDRSPLHF

V gene: TRBV5-1
J gene: TRBJ1-3
D gene: -
clone size: -
CDR3 DNA: TGCGCCAGCAGCTTTGGCAGCTCTGGAAACACCATATATTTT
CDR3 protein: CASSFGSSGNTIYF

V gene: TRBV28
J gene: TRBJ1-2
D gene: TRBD1
clone size: -
CDR3 DNA: TGTGCCAGCAGCGCTGACAGGGTGGGAGGCTACACCTTC
CDR3 protein: CASSADRVGGYTF

V gene: TRBV7-2
J gene: TRBJ2-7
D gene: -
clone size: -
CDR3 DNA: TGTGCCAGCAGCGTCGGCAGCGGGACACTTTACGAGCAGTACTTC
CDR3 protein: CASSVGSGTLYEQYF

V gene: TRBV5-1
J gene: TRBJ1-2
D gene: -
clone size: -
CDR3 DNA: TGCGCCAGCAGCCCCGTCCGGCAGGCCACTAACTATGGCTACACCTTC
CDR3 protein: CASSPVRQATNYGYTF

V gene: TRBV6-5
J gene: TRBJ2-7
D gene: TRBD1
clone size: -
CDR3 DNA: TGTGCCAGCAGCTGGGACAGGAGCTCCTACGAGCAGTACTTC
CDR3 protein: CASSWDRSSYEQYF

V gene: TRBV5-1
J gene: TRBJ1-2
D gene: TRBD1
clone size: -
CDR3 DNA: TGCGCCAGCAGCTTGAGGAGCAGGGGGAATGGCTACACCTTC
CDR3 protein: CASSLRSRGNGYTF

V gene: TRBV5-4
J gene: TRBJ2-1
D gene: -
clone size: -
CDR3 DNA: TGTGCCAGCAGCTTGTATGTCAGCAATGAGCAGTTCTTC
CDR3 protein: CASSLYVSNEQFF

V gene: TRBV19
J gene: TRBJ1-2
D gene: TRBD1
clone size: -
CDR3 DNA: TGTGCCAGTAGTATAGGAGCAGGGGGCGGTGGCTACACCTTC
CDR3 protein: CASSIGAGGGGYTF

V gene: TRBV2
J gene: TRBJ2-7
D gene: TRBD1
clone size: -
CDR3 DNA: TGTGCCAGCAGAGGGACAGGGATCTTAACCTCCTACGAGCAGTACTTC
CDR3 protein: CASRGTGILTSYEQYF

V gene: TRBV27
J gene: TRBJ1-5
D gene: -
clone size: -
CDR3 DNA: TGTGCCAGCAGTTTACGGGGTCCCCTTGGCAATCAGCCCCAGCATTTT
CDR3 protein: CASSLRGPLGNQPQHF

V gene: TRBV19
J gene: TRBJ1-1
D gene: -
clone size: -
CDR3 DNA: TGTGCCAGTTCAAAAGGACAGAGGAACACTGAAGCTTTCTTT
CDR3 protein: CASSKGQRNTEAFF

V gene: TRBV11-2
J gene: TRBJ2-3
D gene: TRBD1
clone size: once
CDR3 DNA: TGTGCCAGCAGCTCCAACCCGACAGGGCTCACAGATACGCAGTATTTT
CDR3 protein: CASSSNPTGLTDTQYF

V gene: TRBV18
J gene: TRBJ2-3
D gene: TRBD1
clone size: -
CDR3 DNA: TGTGCCAGCTCACCACGCGGACAGGGAACAGATACGCAGTATTTT
CDR3 protein: CASSPRGQGTDTQYF

V gene: TRBV5-1
J gene: TRBJ2-1
D gene: -
clone size: -
CDR3 DNA: TGCGCCAGCAGCTTGGTGGGAAACAGCGGAGGCAATGAGCAGTTCTTC
CDR3 protein: CASSLVGNSGGNEQFF

V gene: TRBV19
J gene: TRBJ2-1
D gene: TRBD1
clone size: -
CDR3 DNA: TGTGCCAGTAGTATCTTTTCCGGGACAGGGGGCTCGATGGAGCAGTTCTTC
CDR3 protein: CASSIFSGTGGSMEQFF

V gene: TRBV4-2
J gene: TRBJ2-7
D gene: -
clone size: -
CDR3 DNA: TGTGCCAGCAGCCAAGTGGAGACCTACGAGCAGTACTTC
CDR3 protein: CASSQVETYEQYF

V gene: TRBV23-1
J gene: TRBJ2-5
D gene: -
clone size: -
CDR3 DNA: TGCGCCAGCAGTCAGCCCTCGAGGGTTCGAGAGACCCAGTACTTC
CDR3 protein: CASSQPSRVRETQYF

V gene: TRBV19
J gene: TRBJ1-2
D gene: TRBD1
clone size: -
CDR3 DNA: TGTGCCAGTACCACGACAGGGGTGGGTGGCTACACCTTC
CDR3 protein: CASTTTGVGGYTF

V gene: TRBV5-8
J gene: TRBJ1-2
D gene: TRBD1
clone size: -
CDR3 DNA: TGTGCCAGCAGCTTGGGAGGGACAGTCTCCACTAACTATGGCTACACCTTC
CDR3 protein: CASSLGGTVSTNYGYTF

V gene: TRBV2
J gene: TRBJ1-1
D gene: -
clone size: -
CDR3 DNA: TGTGCCGGGACCAGGGGCACTGAAGCTTTCTTT
CDR3 protein: CAGTRGTEAFF

V gene: TRBV9
J gene: TRBJ2-1
D gene: TRBD2
clone size: -
CDR3 DNA: TGTGCCAGCAGCGACCCTGGGGGACTAGCGGGGTTTGAGCAGTTCTTC
CDR3 protein: CASSDPGGLAGFEQFF

V gene: TRBV23-1
J gene: TRBJ2-7
D gene: -
clone size: -
CDR3 DNA: TGCGCCAGCCGATGCCTTGGGAGTACCTACGAGCAGTACTTC
CDR3 protein: CASRCLGSTYEQYF

V gene: TRBV7-8
J gene: TRBJ2-4
D gene: TRBD1
clone size: -
CDR3 DNA: TGTGCCAGCAGCTTAGTTCCTCAGGGGGCTTTAGCCAAAAACATTCAGTACTTC
CDR3 protein: CASSLVPQGALAKNIQYF

V gene: TRBV19
J gene: TRBJ1-1
D gene: TRBD1
clone size: -
CDR3 DNA: TGTGCCAGTAGTTGGGGGGACAGGGTTTTGAACACTGAAGCTTTCTTT
CDR3 protein: CASSWGDRVLNTEAFF

V gene: TRBV28
J gene: TRBJ1-1
D gene: -
clone size: -
CDR3 DNA: TGTGCCAGCAGTTTCCGCACTGAAGCTTTCTTT
CDR3 protein: CASSFRTEAFF

V gene: TRBV19
J gene: TRBJ1-3
D gene: -
clone size: once
CDR3 DNA: TGTGCCAGTAGTATAACGGGTTCTGGAAACACCATATATTTT
CDR3 protein: CASSITGSGNTIYF

V gene: TRBV3-1/TRBV3-2
J gene: TRBJ2-3
D gene: -
clone size: -
CDR3 DNA: TGTGCCAGCAGCCAAGACCAGGGGACAGATACGCAGTATTTT
CDR3 protein: CASSQDQGTDTQYF

V gene: TRBV28
J gene: TRBJ2-6
D gene: -
clone size: -
CDR3 DNA: TGTGCCAGCAGTGCCTCAAGCGCCTCTGGGGCCAACGTCCTGACTTTC
CDR3 protein: CASSASSASGANVLTF

V gene: TRBV10-1
J gene: TRBJ2-2
D gene: TRBD1
clone size: -
CDR3 DNA: TGCGCCATGCAACGAGGCCCCGGGACAGGGGACAACGGGGAGCTGTTTTTT
CDR3 protein: CAMQRGPGTGDNGELFF

V gene: TRBV7-2
J gene: TRBJ2-1
D gene: -
clone size: -
CDR3 DNA: TGTGCCAGCAGCTTTTATACAGGGCCGGTGAATGAGCAGTTCTTC
CDR3 protein: CASSFYTGPVNEQFF

V gene: TRBV13
J gene: TRBJ2-7
D gene: -
clone size: -
CDR3 DNA: TGTGCCAGCAGCCTTAAGAAGGGGTACGAGCAGTACTTC
CDR3 protein: CASSLKKGYEQYF